The 32 T cell receptor beta chains presented below share a single source sample, sequenced in a study of Ad26.COV2.S vaccination and SARS-CoV-2 variants. TCRdb's copy holds only in-frame clones and misses some; the assay was immunoSEQ multiplex PCR. The repertoire holds about 400,000 clones, approximately 91% seen once, with under 2% in the top ten. Treatment indicated: some 20 received Ad26.COV2.S at low or high dose, single or two shots; 5 received placebo; per-sample allocation not given. The investigators took samples on day 63 after the first vaccine or placebo injection. Sequencing used peripheral blood, obtained in a trial of Ad26.COV2.S vaccine versus placebo. These receptors were collected from a person aged 18-60 years who received the Ad26.COV2.S COVID-19 vaccine or a placebo.

The V call is TRBV11-3, the J call TRBJ1-4; D is unclear. The CDR3 is made up of 15 amino acids. CDR1 is SGHNT and CDR2 is YENEEA in the germline V gene. Between the trimmed V and J ends, which lost 4 bases and 5 bases, there was a span of 14 bases. The CDR3 DNA sequence: TGTGCCAGCAGCTCATCGCAGGCATCGAATGAAAAACTGTTTTTT. Protein product: CASSSSQASNEKLFF.

The rearrangement links TRBV27 to TRBJ2-4; D is unresolved. The CDR3 length is 15 residues. V shed 4 bases and J shed 2 bases, with 12 bases lying between them. CDR1 MNHEY and CDR2 SMNVEV come from the germline V gene (reference sequence). The CDR3 coding sequence is TGTGCCAGCAGTTCACAGTTGTCGTCCAAAAACATTCAGTACTTC. Its translation is CASSSQLSSKNIQYF.

The gene calls are TRBV29-1 and TRBJ2-3; D is unclear. The CDR3 has 12 residues. Trimming removed 2 bases from V and 2 bases from J, with 5 bases in between. The germline gives CDR1 SQVTM, CDR2 ANQGSEA. CDR3 sequence (DNA): TGCAGCGTTGAACAGACCACAGATACGCAGTATTTT. This sequence encodes CSVEQTTDTQYF.

This chain joins TRBV7-8 and TRBJ1-1; the match to TRBD1 covers 7 bases. V was clipped by 1 base and J by 4 bases; unmatched bases: 6. The CDR3 runs to 15 residues. Germline CDR1 SGHVS, CDR2 FQNEAQ. The CDR3 protein is CASSLGEGAGTEAFF. For the CDR3, the DNA is TGTGCCAGCAGCTTAGGCGAGGGGGCGGGCACTGAAGCTTTCTTT.

The chain carries TRBV15 and TRBJ2-5; 12 nucleotides align to TRBD1. Germline trimming cut 2 bases from V and 2 bases from J; bases unmatched to any gene: 15. CDR3 size: 20 residues. Germline V gene data show CDR1 as LNHNV and CDR2 as YYDKDF (reference sequence). The CDR3 DNA reads TGTGCCACCAGCAGACCAACGATGACCGGGACAGGGGGCAGTCAAGAGACCCAGTACTTC. Its translation: CATSRPTMTGTGGSQETQYF.

The chain employs TRBV28 and TRBJ2-2, with TRBD2 identical over 14 bases. In germline, CDR1 is MDHEN, CDR2 SYDVKM. The CDR3 contains 17 residues. V was clipped by 6 bases and J by 6 bases; unmatched bases: 9. The CDR3 sequence is CASRLTSGRAGAGELFF. DNA for the CDR3: TGTGCCAGCAGACTGACTAGCGGGAGGGCCGGGGCCGGGGAGCTGTTTTTT.

This clone occurred a few times. This sequence joins TRBV30 and TRBJ1-3, with D tentatively TRBD1 (5 bases). This CDR3 is built from 14 residues. CDR1 GTSNPN and CDR2 SVGIG come from the germline V gene (reference sequence). The V gene lost 0 bases and the J gene lost 0 bases, with 6 bases spanning the gap. The CDR3 region has the DNA TGTGCCTGGAGTGTAGACAGCTCTGGAAACACCATATATTTT. Amino acids: CAWSVDSSGNTIYF.

The chain employs TRBV28 and TRBJ2-7; D not certain. V lost 4 bases and J 9 bases, leaving 7 bases between the germline ends. This CDR3 region has 10 residues. Per the germline V gene, CDR1 is MDHEN and CDR2 is SYDVKM. The CDR3, as DNA: TGTGCCAGCAGTTCTCGAGGGCAGTACTTC. Translation: CASSSRGQYF.

The rearrangement joins TRBV29-1 to TRBJ2-3; a weak D match, TRBD2 (6 bases). CDR1 and CDR2 (germline): SQVTM, ANQGSEA. Trimming removed 4 bases from V and 8 bases from J, with 22 bases in between. CDR3 length equals 15 residues. This CDR3 is CSVAPGLPEGRTQYF. For the CDR3, the DNA is TGCAGCGTTGCCCCCGGACTACCCGAGGGGCGTACGCAGTATTTT.

The chain combines TRBV29-1 with TRBJ2-1; 10 bases match TRBD1. The CDR3 contains 13 residues. Germline CDR1 SQVTM, CDR2 ANQGSEA. J was trimmed by 4 bases and V by 5 bases; bases with no gene match: 2. CDR3: CSVRQGAYNEQFF. CDR3 coding DNA: TGCAGCGTTAGACAGGGGGCTTACAATGAGCAGTTCTTC.

The V and J genes are TRBV28 and TRBJ2-7; perhaps TRBD1 as D (5 bases). Germline V gives CDR1 MDHEN, CDR2 SYDVKM. The CDR3 spans 13 residues. V shed 6 bases and J shed 0 bases, with 9 bases lying between them. CDR3 nucleotide sequence: TGTGCCAGCAGCCCCGACAGCTCCTACGAGCAGTACTTC. This gives the protein CASSPDSSYEQYF. The complete variable domain, with remaining parts taken from reference TRBV28 and TRBJ2-7, reads DVKVTQSSRYLVKRTGEKVFLECVQDMDHENMFWYRQDPGLGLRLIYFSYDVKMKEKGDIPEGYSVSREKKERFSLILESASTNQTSMYLCASSPDSSYEQYFGPGTRLTVT.

The chain employs TRBV2 and TRBJ1-4, with 7 bases that match TRBD1. Germline CDR1 reads SNHLY; CDR2 reads FYNNEI. With V trimmed by 10 bases and J by 5 bases, 7 bases remained unmatched. The CDR3 sequence is 13 residues long. The CDR3 loop is CATNRGPNEKLFF. CDR3 bases: TGTGCCACCAACAGGGGTCCCAATGAAAAACTGTTTTTT.

The chain joins TRBV7-9 to TRBJ1-2; no definite D call. Germline V gives CDR1 SEHNR, CDR2 FQNEAQ (reference sequence). V lost 3 bases and J lost 1, with 21 bases in between. The CDR3 totals 18 residues. Here the CDR3 DNA reads TGTGCCAGCAGCTTGGGCCCGTTGCCCACAGAATTTAACTATGGCTACACCTTC. It translates to CASSLGPLPTEFNYGYTF.

The chain carries TRBV9 and TRBJ2-1; 12 bases align to TRBD2. J lost 7 bases, V lost 4 bases, and 21 bases had no gene match. Germline loops: CDR1 SGDLS, CDR2 YYNGEE. The CDR3 consists of 20 residues. The CDR3 coding sequence is TGTGCCAGCAGCCCCCTGGCGATTGGGCTAGCGGGAGGGCGGGGTAATGAGCAGTTCTTC. Amino acids: CASSPLAIGLAGGRGNEQFF. Full variable domain (missing parts from reference TRBV9 and TRBJ2-1): DSGVTQTPKHLITATGQRVTLRCSPRSGDLSVYWYQQSLDQGLQFLIQYYNGEERAKGNILERFSAQQFPDLHSELNLSSLELGDSALYFCASSPLAIGLAGGRGNEQFFGPGTRLTVL.

The V and J genes are TRBV5-4 and TRBJ1-1; 9 nucleotides match TRBD1. The CDR3 is 16 amino acids. In germline, CDR1 is SGHNT, CDR2 YYREEE (reference sequence). V was pared by 4 bases and J by 0 bases, with 7 bases of the junction left unmatched. The CDR3 DNA is TGTGCCAGCAGCGCAAAGACAGGGGGGCTGAACACTGAAGCTTTCTTT. Its protein is CASSAKTGGLNTEAFF.

V is TRBV2 and J is TRBJ1-5; D is possibly TRBD1 (5 bases). Germline V gene lookup returns CDR1 SNHLY and CDR2 FYNNEI. Trimming removed 2 bases at V and 2 bases at J, with 10 bases between. This CDR3 has 15 amino acids. The CDR3 coding sequence is TGTGCCAGCAGTGAAAGAGGGGATGGCAATCAGCCCCAGCATTTT. This encodes CASSERGDGNQPQHF. The entire variable domain, with the rest obtained from reference TRBV2 and TRBJ1-5, is as follows: EPEVTQTPSHQVTQMGQEVILRCVPISNHLYFYWYRQILGQKVEFLVSFYNNEISEKSEIFDDQFSVERPDGSNFTLKIRSTKLEDSAMYFCASSERGDGNQPQHFGDGTRLSIL.

The chain uses TRBV9 and TRBJ2-1; 7 positions match TRBD2. This CDR3 contains 15 residues. V was pared by 0 bases and J by 10 bases, with 10 bases of the junction left unmatched. Germline V gene sequence: CDR1 SGDLS, CDR2 YYNGEE. CDR3 nucleotides: TGTGCCAGCAGCGTAGGGCTTAAGGCGGGGGACGAGCAGTTCTTC. This codes for CASSVGLKAGDEQFF.

This chain joins TRBV28 and TRBJ1-5; weak D call: TRBD1 (5 bases). V lost 5 bases to trimming and J lost 6 bases, with 8 bases between them. Germline loops: CDR1 MDHEN, CDR2 SYDVKM. The CDR3 sequence is 12 residues long. The CDR3 reads CASSQGSQPQHF. The CDR3 DNA is TGTGCCAGCAGTCAGGGATCTCAGCCCCAGCATTTT.

The genes are TRBV5-1 and TRBJ1-4; D remains ambiguous. The germline V gene encodes CDR1 SGHRS and CDR2 YFSETQ. The CDR3 loop spans 14 amino acids. Trimming took 4 bases from V and 0 from J, leaving 7 bases between them. This CDR3 is CASSEVATNEKLFF. The CDR3 region has the DNA TGCGCCAGCAGCGAAGTTGCAACTAATGAAAAACTGTTTTTT.

This chain connects TRBV6-5 to TRBJ2-7; the match to TRBD2 covers 8 bases. The trim removed 2 bases at V and 5 bases at J, leaving 5 bases unmatched. This CDR3 spans 14 amino acids. Per germline, CDR1 MNHEY and CDR2 SVGAGI. DNA of the CDR3: TGTGCCAGCAGTTACCGCGGCGGGAGGAACGAGCAGTACTTC. This encodes CASSYRGGRNEQYF.

The chain is built from TRBV11-2 and TRBJ2-7; 10 bases align to TRBD2. J gave up 3 bases and V 5 bases, and 10 bases lay outside the gene matches. The CDR3 is 16 amino acids. Germline CDR1 reads SGHAT; CDR2 reads FQNNGV. The CDR3 DNA sequence: TGTGCCAGCAGCCGAGGCGCTAGCGGGAGAAACTACGAGCAGTACTTC. Translation: CASSRGASGRNYEQYF.

This sequence joins TRBV29-1 and TRBJ2-5; no clear D gene. Trimming took 3 bases from V and 5 from J, leaving 13 bases between them. CDR1 is SQVTM and CDR2 is ANQGSEA in the germline V gene. CDR3 length: 13 amino acids. This CDR3 is CSVDPSWAETQYF. CDR3 bases: TGCAGCGTTGACCCTTCCTGGGCGGAGACCCAGTACTTC.

The chain uses TRBV14 and TRBJ2-7; D might be TRBD1 (6 bases). The CDR3 is 12 residues long. The germline V gene encodes CDR1 SGHDN and CDR2 FVKESK. V was clipped by 4 bases and J by 3 bases, with 7 bases between them. The CDR3 DNA is TGTGCCAGCAGCCCACAGGGCTACGAGCAGTACTTC. Translating it yields CASSPQGYEQYF. Based on the CDR3 plus reference TRBV14 and TRBJ2-7, the full variable domain is EAGVTQFPSHSVIEKGQTVTLRCDPISGHDNLYWYRRVMGKEIKFLLHFVKESKQDESGMPNNRFLAERTGGTYSTLKVQPAELEDSGVYFCASSPQGYEQYFGPGTRLTVT.

The chain employs TRBV11-3 and TRBJ1-1, with D tentatively TRBD1 (6 bases). CDR1 and CDR2 from the germline V gene are SGHNT and YENEEA. The CDR3 extends over 14 amino acids. V was shortened by 6 bases and J by 5 bases, with 16 bases between the two germline ends. The CDR3 nucleotides read TGTGCCAGCAGTTCTTCCAGGGGAGGTACTGAAGCTTTCTTT. This translates into CASSSSRGGTEAFF.

The J gene is TRBJ1-2, the V gene TRBV6-5; 9 bases line up with TRBD1. This CDR3 region has 13 residues. J was trimmed by 6 bases and V by 4 bases; bases with no gene match: 3. Germline assignment: CDR1 MNHEY and CDR2 SVGAGI. CDR3 sequence reads: CASSSDRGNGYTF. For the CDR3, the DNA is TGTGCCAGCAGTTCCGACAGGGGGAATGGCTACACCTTC.

This chain uses TRBV13 with TRBJ2-1; D is undetermined. The CDR3 contains 14 residues. CDR1 is PRHDT and CDR2 is FYEKMQ in the germline V gene (reference sequence). V gave up 1 base and J gave up 7 bases, with 11 bases separating them. The CDR3 DNA reads TGTGCCAGCAGCTTAGCATGGGGTAGAAATGAGCAGTTCTTC. This gives the protein CASSLAWGRNEQFF.

The chain is built from TRBV24-1 and TRBJ2-5; TRBD1 aligns across 9 bases. V shed 3 bases and J 2 bases; nucleotides not matched to a gene: 6. The CDR3 length is 16 residues. Germline values: CDR1 KGHDR, CDR2 SFDVKD. The DNA for the CDR3 is TGTGCCACCAGTGATATAGGACAGGGGACACAAGAGACCCAGTACTTC. It is translated as CATSDIGQGTQETQYF.

This clone was seen only a few times. The J gene is TRBJ1-5, the V gene TRBV27; TRBD1 matches 7 bases. Germline CDR1 and CDR2: MNHEY and SMNVEV (reference sequence). The CDR3 loop spans 15 amino acids. V lost 7 bases to trimming and J lost 6 bases; unmatched junction nucleotides: 12. The CDR3 coding sequence is TGTGCCAGCATATTACTTCGACAGGGTGGTCAGCCCCAGCATTTT. This translates into CASILLRQGGQPQHF.

This chain links TRBV5-6 with TRBJ1-6; D may be TRBD1 (5 bases). The V and J ends lost 1 base and 7 bases respectively, with 12 bases between them. This CDR3 comprises 15 residues. CDR1 and CDR2 (germline): SGHDT, YYEEEE. Written as DNA, the CDR3 is TGTGCCAGCAGCTTGATGGGGGGAAGAAATTCACCCCTCCACTTT. Its translation is CASSLMGGRNSPLHF.

V and J are TRBV5-6 and TRBJ2-7; 10 nucleotides align to TRBD2. This CDR3 contains 14 residues. V was clipped by 2 bases and J by 5 bases; unmatched bases: 4. Germline loops: CDR1 SGHDT, CDR2 YYEEEE. The CDR3 protein is CASSFGLAGDEQYF. Written as DNA, the CDR3 is TGTGCCAGCAGCTTTGGGCTAGCGGGAGACGAGCAGTACTTC.

The chain uses TRBV19 and TRBJ2-4; D call uncertain. From germline, CDR1 is LNHDA and CDR2 SQIVND (reference sequence). V lost 2 bases and J 5 bases, leaving 10 bases between the germline ends. This CDR3 has 14 residues. CDR3 DNA: TGTGCCAGTAGTATATCCTTACAGCAAAACATTCAGTACTTC. Protein sequence: CASSISLQQNIQYF.

The chain joins TRBV12-3 or TRBV12-4 to TRBJ1-1, with a weak D call TRBD1 (5 bases). The CDR3 runs 13 residues. The V and J ends lost 3 bases and 0 bases respectively, with 5 bases between them. CDR3 nucleotides: TGTGCCAGCAGTTTCAGGGTGAACACTGAAGCTTTCTTT. It yields the protein CASSFRVNTEAFF.